Presented here are 11 T cell receptor beta chains from one specimen sequenced in a study of blood T cell repertoires in COVID-19. Clones were sequenced by immunoSEQ multiplex PCR, and TCRdb holds only the in-frame ones, with some missing. The table records more than 85,000 clones, about three quarters of them present only once. Sequenced sample: peripheral blood. These receptors originate from a woman in her 70s with acute or convalescent COVID-19.

J is TRBJ1-1 and V is TRBV5-1, with 7 nucleotides matching TRBD1. The CDR3 runs 13 residues. V was pared by 3 bases and J by 4 bases, with 3 bases of the junction left unmatched. CDR1 and CDR2 from the germline V gene are SGHRS and YFSETQ. The CDR3 region is CASSSTGFTEAFF. CDR3 nucleotides: TGCGCCAGCAGCTCGACAGGGTTCACTGAAGCTTTCTTT.

The chain links TRBV5-6 to TRBJ1-1, with D unresolved. Trimming took 1 base from V and 8 from J, leaving 9 bases between them. There are 12 residues in the CDR3. From germline, CDR1 is SGHDT and CDR2 YYEEEE. CDR3 nucleotide sequence: TGTGCCAGCAGCTTGTCTGGGCTGGAAGCTTTCTTT. Protein product: CASSLSGLEAFF. Full variable domain (missing parts from reference TRBV5-6 and TRBJ1-1): DAGVTQSPTHLIKTRGQQVTLRCSPKSGHDTVSWYQQALGQGPQFIFQYYEEEERQRGNFPDRFSGHQFPNYSSELNVNALLLGDSALYLCASSLSGLEAFFGQGTRLTVV.

The rearrangement links TRBV27 to TRBJ1-5; no clear D. The CDR3 has 15 residues. Trimming removed 3 bases at V and 3 bases at J, with 12 bases between. In germline, CDR1 is MNHEY, CDR2 SMNVEV (reference sequence). CDR3 coding DNA: TGTGCCAGCAGTTTGCGCAGGATCCCCAATCAGCCCCAGCATTTT. Residues: CASSLRRIPNQPQHF.

The chain recombines TRBV7-6 with TRBJ2-6; D uncertain. The CDR3 has 15 residues. V dropped 4 bases and J dropped 0 bases, with 7 bases sitting between them. Germline loops: CDR1 SGHVS, CDR2 FNYEAQ. CDR3 nucleotide sequence: TGTGCCAGCAGCTCCCTTTCCTCTGGGGCCAACGTCCTGACTTTC. It codes for CASSSLSSGANVLTF.

This chain connects TRBV7-9 to TRBJ2-3; 7 bases match TRBD2. The ends lost 4 bases at V and 2 bases at J; junction bases unmatched: 6. Germline lookup yields CDR1 SEHNR and CDR2 FQNEAQ (reference sequence). This CDR3 has 15 amino acids. CDR3 sequence: CASSSRQRDTDTQYF. For the CDR3, the DNA is TGTGCCAGCAGCTCGAGACAGCGGGACACAGATACGCAGTATTTT.

The rearrangement joins TRBV29-1 to TRBJ2-1, with unresolved D. Trimming removed 5 bases at V and 8 bases at J, with 13 bases between. CDR3 length: 12 residues. Germline CDR1 and CDR2: SQVTM and ANQGSEA. This CDR3 reads CSVKPQVDEQFF. The CDR3 region has the DNA TGCAGCGTTAAGCCTCAGGTGGATGAGCAGTTCTTC.

This clone was seen a few times. V usage is TRBV7-9 and J usage is TRBJ1-1; unclear D gene. The CDR3 extends over 15 amino acids. Germline values: CDR1 SEHNR, CDR2 FQNEAQ (reference sequence). V was cut by 5 bases and J by 2 bases, with 15 bases left in between. The CDR3, as DNA: TGTGCCAGCAGCCCTCGCTCGGGAAGCAACACTGAAGCTTTCTTT. It codes for CASSPRSGSNTEAFF.

This chain links TRBV6-5 with TRBJ2-3; possible D gene TRBD2, 7 bases. CDR1 and CDR2 from the germline V gene are MNHEY and SVGAGI. V was pared by 6 bases and J by 1 base, with 14 bases between. This CDR3 region has 15 residues. This CDR3 reads CASRAGGLRTDTQYF. The CDR3 DNA is TGTGCCAGCAGGGCCGGGGGGCTTCGCACAGATACGCAGTATTTT.

V gene TRBV5-5 combines with J gene TRBJ1-5, with D tentatively TRBD1 (6 bases). Germline CDR1 is SGHKS and CDR2 is YYEKEE (reference sequence). CDR3 size: 14 residues. Deletions cut 4 bases from V and 5 bases from J, with 13 bases between. In DNA, the CDR3 is TGTGCCAGCAGCCCCGGGACATACGATCAGCCCCAGCATTTT. This encodes CASSPGTYDQPQHF.

The V call is TRBV28, the J call TRBJ1-5, with a possible D match to TRBD1 (5 bases). CDR1 is MDHEN and CDR2 is SYDVKM in the germline V gene. The ends were cut back, 6 bases at V and 7 bases at J, with 22 bases in the middle. CDR3 length equals 16 residues. The CDR3 sequence is CASRSNRQGFEQPQHF. DNA for the CDR3: TGTGCCAGCAGGTCTAACCGGCAGGGCTTTGAACAGCCCCAGCATTTT.

V and J are TRBV9 and TRBJ2-1, with TRBD2 matching over 10 bases. The CDR3 spans 14 residues. Trimming removed 4 bases from V and 5 bases from J; junction bases left unmatched: 3. Germline V CDR1 and CDR2: SGDLS, YYNGEE. The CDR3 nucleotides read TGTGCCAGCAGCTCCGGACTAGCGGACAATGAGCAGTTCTTC. Its translation: CASSSGLADNEQFF.